This section outlines one TCR beta chain sequence together with its context. Its antigen is not identified. During the collection period, no donor immune events like infections were recorded. These data are taken from a study of identifying expanded T cells in peripheral blood. Whole-study results and caveats: Across healthy donors, higher total template counts meant significantly greater roughly 2-week count variance. Roughly 1.2 clones differed between technical replicates, versus about 15 and 19 over time.

Repertoires were generated with immunoSEQ multiplex PCR, while TCRdb's copy carries only in-frame clones and drops some. Of over 100,000 clones listed, roughly nine tenths were seen once; the top ten hold 7% to 9%. Germline V gene lookup returns CDR1 SNHLY and CDR2 FYNNEI. V lost 5 bases to trimming and J lost 7 bases; unmatched junction nucleotides: 7. This CDR3 contains 14 residues. This TCR was recovered from a person aged 18 to 70 in good health. The chain employs TRBV2 and TRBJ2-5; 10 bases fit TRBD1. Sequenced sample: blood. The CDR3 loop reads CASSPDRGQGTQYF. The DNA of the CDR3 is TGTGCCAGCAGTCCTGACAGGGGGCAGGGGACCCAGTACTTC.